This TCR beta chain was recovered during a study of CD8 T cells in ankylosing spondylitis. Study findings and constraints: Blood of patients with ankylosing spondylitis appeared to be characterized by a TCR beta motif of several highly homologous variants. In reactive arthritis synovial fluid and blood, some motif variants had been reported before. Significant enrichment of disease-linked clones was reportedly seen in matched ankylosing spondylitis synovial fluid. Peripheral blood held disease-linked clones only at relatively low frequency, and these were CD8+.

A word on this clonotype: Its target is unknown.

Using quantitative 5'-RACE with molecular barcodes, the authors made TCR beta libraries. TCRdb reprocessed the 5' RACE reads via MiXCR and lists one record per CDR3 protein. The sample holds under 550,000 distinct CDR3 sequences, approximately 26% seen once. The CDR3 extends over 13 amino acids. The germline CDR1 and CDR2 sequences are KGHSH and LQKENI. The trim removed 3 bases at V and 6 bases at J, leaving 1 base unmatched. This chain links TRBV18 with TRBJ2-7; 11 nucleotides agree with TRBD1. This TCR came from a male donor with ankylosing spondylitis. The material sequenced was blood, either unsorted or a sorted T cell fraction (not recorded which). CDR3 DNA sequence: TGTGCCAGCTCACCGGGACAGGGGGGCGAGCAGTACGTC. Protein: CASSPGQGGEQYV.